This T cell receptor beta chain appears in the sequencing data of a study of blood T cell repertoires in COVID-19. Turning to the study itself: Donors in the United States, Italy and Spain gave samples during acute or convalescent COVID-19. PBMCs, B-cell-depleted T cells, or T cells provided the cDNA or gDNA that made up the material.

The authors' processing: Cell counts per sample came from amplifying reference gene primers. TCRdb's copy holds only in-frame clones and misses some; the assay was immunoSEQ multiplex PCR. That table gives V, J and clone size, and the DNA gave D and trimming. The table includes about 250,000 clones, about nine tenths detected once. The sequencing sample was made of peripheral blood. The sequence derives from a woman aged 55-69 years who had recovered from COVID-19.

The CDR3 DNA reads as TGTGCCAGCAGCGTGGGGATGGGGACAGGGTACCAAGAGACCCAGTACTTC. Translated: CASSVGMGTGYQETQYF. This sequence joins TRBV9 and TRBJ2-5; TRBD1 matches 9 bases. V gave up 2 bases and J gave up 0 bases; unmatched junction bases: 8. CDR1 is SGDLS, CDR2 YYNGEE, per germline. This CDR3 spans 17 amino acids.